The T cell receptor beta chain under discussion was sequenced for a study of cytomegalovirus exposure and HLA in healthy donors. Points from the study as a whole: Cytomegalovirus-associated status was assigned to some 180 TCR beta chains. Diagnosis of cytomegalovirus status made by the classifier reportedly showed high specificity and sensitivity.

With regard to this clone: Antigen unknown.

Method: immunoSEQ multiplex PCR; TCRdb's copy keeps in-frame clones and lacks some. The data contain fewer than 250,000 clones, more than 75% of them singletons. CDR3 size: 16 residues. The V end lost 4 bases, the J end lost 5 bases, and 18 bases lay between the germline ends. The germline CDR1 and CDR2 sequences are SGHDT and YYEEEE. The study drew the donors from its roughly 110-subject validation cohort, separate from the approximately 700-subject first cohort. Sequencing was carried out using PBMCs. The rearrangement uses TRBV5-6 and TRBJ2-2; perhaps TRBD1 as D (5 bases). The sequence was obtained from a woman under 30 in good health and CMV-seronegative. CDR3 region: CASSEVGRVVTGELFF. Written as DNA, the CDR3 is TGTGCCAGCAGCGAAGTAGGCAGGGTAGTTACCGGGGAGCTGTTTTTT.